This T cell receptor (beta chain) was recovered during a study of shared clonotypes between healthy human individuals. V lost 5 bases, J lost 0 bases, and 28 bases lay in between. The CDR3 is 19 residues long. Per germline, CDR1 SQVTM and CDR2 ANQGSEA. Cells designated naive CD8 were CD45RO-negative and were positively selected for CCR7, with terminally differentiated effector memory CD45RA+ cells excluded. The protocol was immunoSEQ multiplex PCR, while the TCRdb copy is restricted to in-frame clones and leaves out a portion. The sample comprises around 2,000,000 clones, just under 95% of which are singletons, and more than 0.9% rests with the top ten.

Sequenced: naive CD8+ T cells sorted from blood. V and J are TRBV29-1 and TRBJ1-1; D is perhaps TRBD1 (5 bases). This TCR came from a young man in good health. DNA for the CDR3: TGCAGCGTTCCCCCAGGGAGGCGGTCCATTTCCGCGATGAACACTGAAGCTTTCTTT. This translates into CSVPPGRRSISAMNTEAFF.